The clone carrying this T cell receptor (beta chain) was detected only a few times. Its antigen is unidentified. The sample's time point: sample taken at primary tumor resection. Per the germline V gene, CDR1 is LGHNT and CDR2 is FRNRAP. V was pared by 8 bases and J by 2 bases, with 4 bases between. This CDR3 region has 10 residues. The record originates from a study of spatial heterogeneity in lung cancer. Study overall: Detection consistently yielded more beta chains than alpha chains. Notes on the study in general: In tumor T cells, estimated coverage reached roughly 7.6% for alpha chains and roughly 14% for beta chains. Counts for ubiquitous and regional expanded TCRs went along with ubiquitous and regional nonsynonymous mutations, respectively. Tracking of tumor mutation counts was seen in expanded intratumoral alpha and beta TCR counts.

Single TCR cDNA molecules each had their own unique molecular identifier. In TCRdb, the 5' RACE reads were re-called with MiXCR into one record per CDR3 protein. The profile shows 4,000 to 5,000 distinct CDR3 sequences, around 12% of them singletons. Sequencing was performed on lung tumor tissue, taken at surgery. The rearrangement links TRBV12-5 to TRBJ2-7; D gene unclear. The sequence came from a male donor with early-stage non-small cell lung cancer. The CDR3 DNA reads TGTGCTAGTACGACCTACGAGCAGTACTTC. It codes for CASTTYEQYF.